Below are 26 T cell receptor beta chains sequenced from a single sample in a study of T cell responses to AZD1222 COVID-19 vaccine. Sequencing was performed with immunoSEQ multiplex PCR; in TCRdb, only in-frame clones are kept and a portion is missing. Of roughly 80,000 clones listed, under 95% are singletons. Sequencing used peripheral blood, obtained on day 0 of AZD1222 vaccination. The source of these receptors is an adult in good health.

The genes are TRBV5-4 and TRBJ2-1; 11 bases fit TRBD2. The ends lost 2 bases at V and 8 bases at J; junction bases unmatched: 6. Germline V gene data show CDR1 as SGHNT and CDR2 as YYREEE (reference sequence). There are 15 residues in the CDR3. CDR3 bases: TGTGCCAGCAGCTTAAAACTAGCGGGAGAGGATGAGCAGTTCTTC. This gives the protein CASSLKLAGEDEQFF.

In its sample, this clone was seen a few times. J is TRBJ2-2 and V is TRBV5-5, with no clear D. This CDR3 has 13 residues. CDR1 is SGHKS and CDR2 is YYEKEE in the germline V gene (reference sequence). Trimming removed 4 bases from V and 2 bases from J, with 6 bases in between. The CDR3 DNA reads as TGTGCCAGCAGCAAAGCAAACACCGGGGAGCTGTTTTTT. Translated: CASSKANTGELFF.

With respect to this clone: Other DNA sequences from this sample encode an identical CDR3 as well. The V gene is TRBV5-1, the J gene TRBJ2-3, with D unresolved. V was clipped by 0 bases and J by 4 bases, with 6 bases between them. The CDR3 totals 13 residues. Germline V CDR1 and CDR2: SGHRS, YFSETQ. The CDR3 DNA is TGCGCCAGCAGCTTGGCCGTCCCAGATACGCAGTATTTT. Amino acids: CASSLAVPDTQYF.

J is TRBJ1-1 and V is TRBV11-2, with a weak D call TRBD1 (5 bases). The V gene lost 4 bases and the J gene lost 1 base, with 16 bases spanning the gap. This CDR3 is 16 amino acids long. Germline lookup yields CDR1 SGHAT and CDR2 FQNNGV. The CDR3 here is CASSSPAGTGNTEAFF. CDR3 DNA: TGTGCCAGCAGCTCCCCAGCCGGGACGGGGAACACTGAAGCTTTCTTT.

This clone showed up just once. The rearrangement uses TRBV27 and TRBJ2-1, with 11 bases lining up with TRBD2. Losses at the gene ends were 4 bases for V and 7 bases for J; bases not matched to a gene: 15. CDR1 is MNHEY, CDR2 SMNVEV, per germline (reference sequence). This CDR3 contains 18 residues. In nucleotides, the CDR3 is TGTGCCAGCAGTTGGGCGGGACTAGCGGTCCTACAGTGGAATGAGCAGTTCTTC. Amino acids: CASSWAGLAVLQWNEQFF.

This chain joins TRBV7-6 and TRBJ2-2, with 7 positions matching TRBD1. The germline gives CDR1 SGHVS, CDR2 FNYEAQ. V lost 1 base, J lost 7 bases, and 9 bases stayed unmatched. This CDR3 has 16 residues. CDR3 amino acids: CASSLGVTGSSGELFF. In nucleotides, the CDR3 is TGTGCCAGCAGCTTAGGAGTGACAGGGTCGAGCGGGGAGCTGTTTTTT.

The gene calls are TRBV28 and TRBJ2-7; D is perhaps TRBD2 (6 bases). Per the germline V gene, CDR1 is MDHEN and CDR2 is SYDVKM. The ends were cut back, 8 bases at V and 5 bases at J, with 13 bases in the middle. CDR3 length equals 12 residues. The CDR3 DNA reads as TGTGCCAGCGGCGGGGATACCGACGAGCAGTACTTC. The encoded protein is CASGGDTDEQYF.

This chain uses TRBV7-7 with TRBJ2-1; D possibly corresponds to TRBD1 (6 bases). The length of the CDR3 is 15 residues. The germline CDR1 and CDR2 sequences are SSHAT and FNYEAQ (reference sequence). Trimming left V 5 bases short and J 5 bases short, with 16 bases between. CDR3 region: CASSPTLGQHNEQFF. The CDR3 DNA is TGTGCCAGCAGCCCCACCCTCGGACAGCACAATGAGCAGTTCTTC.

Here the CDR3 reads CASSADRYDQPQHF. For the CDR3, the DNA is TGTGCCAGCAGCGCGGACAGGTACGATCAGCCCCAGCATTTT. The chain recombines TRBV9 with TRBJ1-5; 7 bases agree with TRBD1. Trimming removed 3 bases from V and 5 bases from J; junction bases left unmatched: 5. CDR1 is SGDLS and CDR2 is YYNGEE in the germline V gene. This CDR3 contains 14 residues.

V and J are TRBV6-5 and TRBJ2-7, with D maybe TRBD1 (6 bases). Deletions cut 0 bases from V and 4 bases from J, with 13 bases between. The CDR3 length is 15 residues. In germline, CDR1 is MNHEY, CDR2 SVGAGI. CDR3 DNA: TGTGCCAGCAGTTACTCTGGGGGCCCAGGGTACGAGCAGTACTTC. The encoded protein is CASSYSGGPGYEQYF.

V gene TRBV24-1 combines with J gene TRBJ2-2, with 15 bases identical to TRBD2. V dropped 10 bases and J dropped 5; count of bases not matched to a gene: 1. The V gene's germline CDR1 is KGHDR and CDR2 SFDVKD. CDR3 size: 14 residues. The CDR3 DNA is TGTGCCACGGGACTAGCGGGAGGTACCGGGGAGCTGTTTTTT. Residues: CATGLAGGTGELFF.

This chain joins TRBV6-2 or TRBV6-3 and TRBJ2-5; TRBD2 matches 7 bases. With V trimmed by 5 bases and J by 4 bases, 16 bases remained unmatched. Germline values: CDR1 MNHEY, CDR2 SVGEGT. The CDR3 runs 17 residues. The chain's CDR3 is CASSPFRRDYSRETQYF. CDR3 in DNA: TGTGCCAGCAGTCCCTTCCGGCGGGACTATTCAAGAGAGACCCAGTACTTC.

The chain has TRBV21-1 and TRBJ2-3; no check of the table's D call, TRBD1, against the DNA was made. TRBV21-1 is a documented pseudogene. The CDR3 runs 18 residues. The CDR3 bases are TGTGCCAGCAGTACCGGACAGGGAGGAGGATCAAACACAGATACGCAGTATTTT. This translates into CASSTGQGGGSNTDTQYF.

The chain is built from TRBV9 and TRBJ2-5; D might be TRBD1 (6 bases). The germline gives CDR1 SGDLS, CDR2 YYNGEE. This CDR3 is 14 amino acids long. With 3 bases removed from V and 2 bases from J, the gap between germline ends came to 11 bases. CDR3 region: CASSARQEQETQYF. The CDR3 DNA is TGTGCCAGCAGCGCGAGACAGGAGCAAGAGACCCAGTACTTC. Using reference TRBV9 and TRBJ2-5 for the parts outside the CDR3, the full variable domain is DSGVTQTPKHLITATGQRVTLRCSPRSGDLSVYWYQQSLDQGLQFLIQYYNGEERAKGNILERFSAQQFPDLHSELNLSSLELGDSALYFCASSARQEQETQYFGPGTRLLVL.

CDR3 sequence: CASSPTGQGANQPQHF. The CDR3 region has the DNA TGTGCCAGCTCACCAACCGGACAGGGGGCGAATCAGCCCCAGCATTTT. V usage is TRBV18 and J usage is TRBJ1-5, with 11 bases identical to TRBD1. Germline-derived CDR1 and CDR2 are KGHSH and LQKENI. CDR3 length: 16 residues. With V trimmed by 2 bases and J by 4 bases, 4 bases remained unmatched.

This chain uses TRBV18 with TRBJ2-7, with a possible D match to TRBD1 (5 bases). Per the germline V gene, CDR1 is KGHSH and CDR2 is LQKENI. The V gene lost 0 bases and the J gene lost 4 bases, with 10 bases spanning the gap. The CDR3 runs to 14 residues. The CDR3 region is CASSPPGAPYEQYF. In nucleotides, the CDR3 is TGTGCCAGCTCACCACCAGGGGCCCCTTACGAGCAGTACTTC.

This chain joins TRBV7-2 and TRBJ2-2, with D unresolved. V lost 5 bases and J lost 6, with 10 bases in between. The CDR3 spans 13 residues. The V gene's germline CDR1 is SGHTA and CDR2 FQGNSA. This chain's CDR3 is CASSQAWSGELFF. Written as DNA, the CDR3 is TGTGCCAGCAGCCAGGCGTGGTCCGGGGAGCTGTTTTTT.

The V and J genes are TRBV10-3 and TRBJ2-6; D uncertain. CDR3 length equals 14 residues. V was trimmed by 3 bases and J by 1 base, leaving 4 bases between them. Per the germline V gene, CDR1 is ENHRY and CDR2 is SYGVKD. CDR3 in amino acids: CAISDPSGANVLTF. As DNA, the CDR3 is TGTGCCATCAGTGACCCTTCTGGGGCCAACGTCCTGACTTTC.

J is TRBJ2-2 and V is TRBV11-2; D may correspond to TRBD1 or TRBD2 (6 bases each). The germline CDR1 and CDR2 sequences are SGHAT and FQNNGV. V shed 7 bases and J shed 3 bases, with 18 bases lying between them. This CDR3 is built from 16 residues. CDR3 in DNA: TGTGCCAGCACCAAAATGTGGGGGGCTGACACCGGGGAGCTGTTTTTT. Residues: CASTKMWGADTGELFF.

This rearrangement joins TRBV6-1 to TRBJ1-2, with unresolved D. Trimming took 2 bases from V and 7 from J, leaving 8 bases between them. CDR3 length equals 12 residues. In germline, CDR1 is MNHNS, CDR2 SASEGT. As DNA, the CDR3 is TGTGCCAGCAGTGAAAGTGGCGCTGGCTACACCTTC. This encodes CASSESGAGYTF.

This chain connects TRBV2 to TRBJ1-3; D unresolved. Deletions cut 8 bases from V and 7 bases from J, with 15 bases between. The CDR3 is 13 amino acids. Germline CDR1 is SNHLY and CDR2 is FYNNEI. The CDR3 sequence: CASHTIKGNTIYF. For the CDR3, the DNA is TGTGCCAGCCATACCATAAAAGGGAACACCATATATTTT.

The chain couples TRBV5-4 to TRBJ1-1; the D is unclear. Trimming took off 0 bases at V and 0 bases at J, with 9 bases between the two ends. This CDR3 region has 15 residues. Per the germline V gene, CDR1 is SGHNT and CDR2 is YYREEE (reference sequence). The CDR3, as DNA: TGTGCCAGCAGCTTGGATCCAGATCTGAACACTGAAGCTTTCTTT. Protein sequence: CASSLDPDLNTEAFF.

This clone was found once. This chain links TRBV27 with TRBJ2-1, with unresolved D. The CDR3 runs 11 residues. Trimming removed 7 bases at V and 5 bases at J, with 6 bases between. The V gene's germline CDR1 is MNHEY and CDR2 SMNVEV (reference sequence). The CDR3 bases are TGTGCCAGCATAACTCACAATGAGCAGTTCTTC. Protein: CASITHNEQFF.

The chain has TRBV5-1 and TRBJ2-1; perhaps TRBD1 as D (5 bases). Trimming removed 2 bases at V and 0 bases at J, with 9 bases between. The CDR3 consists of 15 residues. In germline, CDR1 is SGHRS, CDR2 YFSETQ. Written as DNA, the CDR3 is TGCGCCAGCAGCTTAGGGGAAAGCTCCTACAATGAGCAGTTCTTC. This sequence encodes CASSLGESSYNEQFF.

CDR3 protein: CASSSTSGKETQYF. CDR3 sequence (DNA): TGTGCCAGCAGCTCGACTAGCGGGAAAGAGACCCAGTACTTC. This rearrangement joins TRBV13 to TRBJ2-5; 11 bases agree with TRBD2. There are 14 residues in the CDR3. Germline V CDR1 and CDR2: PRHDT, FYEKMQ (reference sequence). Trimming removed 4 bases from V and 3 bases from J; junction bases left unmatched: 1.

V is TRBV19 and J is TRBJ2-5, with 9 positions matching TRBD2. The CDR3 totals 15 residues. The junction had 10 bases not matched to a gene; V was cut back by 7 bases and J by 4 bases. The V gene's germline CDR1 is LNHDA and CDR2 SQIVND (reference sequence). Written as DNA, the CDR3 is TGTGCCAGTACACGGAGCGGGAGGACGGGAGAGACCCAGTACTTC. It encodes CASTRSGRTGETQYF.